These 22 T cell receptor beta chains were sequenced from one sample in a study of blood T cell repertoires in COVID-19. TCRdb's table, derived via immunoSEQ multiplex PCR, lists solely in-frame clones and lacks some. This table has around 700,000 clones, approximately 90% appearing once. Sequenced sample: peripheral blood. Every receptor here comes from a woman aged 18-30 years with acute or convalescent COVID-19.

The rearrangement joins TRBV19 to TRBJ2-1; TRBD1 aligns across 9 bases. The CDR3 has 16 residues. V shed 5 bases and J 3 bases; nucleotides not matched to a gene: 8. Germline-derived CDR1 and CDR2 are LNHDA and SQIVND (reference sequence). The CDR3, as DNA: TGTGCCAGTAGTGTGGCGGGACAGGGTTTCTACAATGAGCAGTTCTTC. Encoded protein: CASSVAGQGFYNEQFF.

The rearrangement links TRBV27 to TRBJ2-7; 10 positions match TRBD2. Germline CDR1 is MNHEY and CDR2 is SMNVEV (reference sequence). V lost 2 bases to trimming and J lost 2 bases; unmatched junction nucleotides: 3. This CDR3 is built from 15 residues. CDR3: CASSLGTSEPYEQYF. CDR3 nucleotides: TGTGCCAGCAGTTTAGGGACTAGCGAACCCTACGAGCAGTACTTC.

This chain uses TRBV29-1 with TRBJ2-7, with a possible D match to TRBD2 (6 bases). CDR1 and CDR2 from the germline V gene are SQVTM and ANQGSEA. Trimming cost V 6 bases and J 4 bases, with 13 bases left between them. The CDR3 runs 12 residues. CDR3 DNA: TGCAGCGTGAAGGGGACTTATTACGAGCAGTACTTC. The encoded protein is CSVKGTYYEQYF.

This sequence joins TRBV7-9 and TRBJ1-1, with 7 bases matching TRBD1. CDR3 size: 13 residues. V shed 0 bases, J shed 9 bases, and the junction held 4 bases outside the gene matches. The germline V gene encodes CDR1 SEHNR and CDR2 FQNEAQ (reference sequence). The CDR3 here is CASSLATGFKAFF. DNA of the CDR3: TGTGCCAGCAGCTTAGCGACAGGGTTTAAAGCTTTCTTT.

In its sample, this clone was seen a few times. CDR3 nucleotides: TGCGCCAGCAGCCAAGTTCCCCCCGGACAGGGTGAAAAACTGTTTTTT. Encoded protein: CASSQVPPGQGEKLFF. The V gene is TRBV4-3, the J gene TRBJ1-4; 8 bases match TRBD1. The CDR3 loop spans 16 amino acids. From germline, CDR1 is LGHNA and CDR2 YSLEER. With V trimmed by 1 base and J by 7 bases, 8 bases remained unmatched.

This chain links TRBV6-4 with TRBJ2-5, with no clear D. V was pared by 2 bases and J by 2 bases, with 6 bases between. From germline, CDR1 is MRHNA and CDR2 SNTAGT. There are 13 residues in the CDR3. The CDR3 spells CASSDGEQETQYF. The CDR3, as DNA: TGTGCCAGCAGTGACGGAGAACAAGAGACCCAGTACTTC.

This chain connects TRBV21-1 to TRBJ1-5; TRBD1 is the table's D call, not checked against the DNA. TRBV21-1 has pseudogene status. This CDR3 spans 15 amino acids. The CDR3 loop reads CASSSRDRGRRPQHF. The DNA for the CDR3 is TGTGCCAGCAGCTCCCGGGACAGGGGGCGTCGGCCCCAGCATTTT.

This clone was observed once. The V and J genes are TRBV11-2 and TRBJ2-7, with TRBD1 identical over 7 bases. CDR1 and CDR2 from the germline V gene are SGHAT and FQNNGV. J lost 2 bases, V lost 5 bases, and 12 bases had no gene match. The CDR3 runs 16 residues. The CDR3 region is CASSDDDRASTYEQYF. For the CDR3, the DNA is TGTGCCAGCAGCGACGACGACAGGGCTTCAACCTACGAGCAGTACTTC.

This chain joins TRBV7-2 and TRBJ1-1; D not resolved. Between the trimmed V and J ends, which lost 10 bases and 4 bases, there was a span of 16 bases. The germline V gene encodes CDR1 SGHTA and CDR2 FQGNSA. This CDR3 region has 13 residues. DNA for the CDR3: TGTGCCACCTTCGGGAGGGAGGTCACTGAAGCTTTCTTT. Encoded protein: CATFGREVTEAFF.

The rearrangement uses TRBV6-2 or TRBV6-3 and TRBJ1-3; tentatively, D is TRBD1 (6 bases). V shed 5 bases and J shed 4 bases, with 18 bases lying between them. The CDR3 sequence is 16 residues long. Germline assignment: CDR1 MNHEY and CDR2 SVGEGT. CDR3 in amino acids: CASSPNYLTGGNTIYF. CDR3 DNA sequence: TGTGCCAGCAGTCCCAACTACCTGACAGGCGGAAACACCATATATTTT.

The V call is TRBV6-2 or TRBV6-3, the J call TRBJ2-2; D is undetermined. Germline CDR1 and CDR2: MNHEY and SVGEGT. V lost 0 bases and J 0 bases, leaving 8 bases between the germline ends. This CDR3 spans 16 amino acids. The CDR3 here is CASSYSRIANTGELFF. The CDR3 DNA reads TGTGCCAGCAGTTACTCGCGGATCGCGAACACCGGGGAGCTGTTTTTT.

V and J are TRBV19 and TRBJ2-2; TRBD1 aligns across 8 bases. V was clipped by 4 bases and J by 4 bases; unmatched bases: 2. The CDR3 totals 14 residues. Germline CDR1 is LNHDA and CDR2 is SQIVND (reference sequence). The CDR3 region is CASSRGQGTGELFF. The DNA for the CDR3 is TGTGCCAGTAGTAGAGGACAGGGCACCGGGGAGCTGTTTTTT.

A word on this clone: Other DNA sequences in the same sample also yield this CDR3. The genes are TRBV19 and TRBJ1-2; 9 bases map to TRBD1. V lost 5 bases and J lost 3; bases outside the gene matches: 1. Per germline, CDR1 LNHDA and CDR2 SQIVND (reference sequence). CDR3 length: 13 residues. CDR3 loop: CASSRDRDYGYTF. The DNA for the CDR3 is TGTGCCAGTAGTCGGGACAGGGACTATGGCTACACCTTC.

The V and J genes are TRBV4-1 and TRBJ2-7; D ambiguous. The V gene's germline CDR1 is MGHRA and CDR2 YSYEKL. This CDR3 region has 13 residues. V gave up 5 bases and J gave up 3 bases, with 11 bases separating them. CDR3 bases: TGCGCCAGCAGCGCTACTCAAAGCTACGAGCAGTACTTC. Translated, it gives CASSATQSYEQYF.

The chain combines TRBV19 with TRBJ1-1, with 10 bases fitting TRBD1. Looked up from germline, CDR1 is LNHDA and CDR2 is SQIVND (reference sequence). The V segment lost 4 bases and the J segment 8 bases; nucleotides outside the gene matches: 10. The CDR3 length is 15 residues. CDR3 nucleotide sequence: TGTGCCAGTAGTAGGGGCGACAGGGGGCAGTTCGAAGCTTTCTTT. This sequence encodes CASSRGDRGQFEAFF.

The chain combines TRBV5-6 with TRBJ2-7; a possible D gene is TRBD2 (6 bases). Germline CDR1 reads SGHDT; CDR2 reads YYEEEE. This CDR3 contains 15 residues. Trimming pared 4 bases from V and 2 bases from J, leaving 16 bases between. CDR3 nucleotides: TGTGCCAGCAGCGGGGACTCAAAAGGGACCTACGAGCAGTACTTC. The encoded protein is CASSGDSKGTYEQYF.

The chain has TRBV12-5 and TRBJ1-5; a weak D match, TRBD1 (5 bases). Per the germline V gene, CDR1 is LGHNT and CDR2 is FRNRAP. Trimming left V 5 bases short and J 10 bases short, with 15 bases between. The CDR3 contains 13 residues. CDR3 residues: CASGTNRQGPQHF. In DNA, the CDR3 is TGTGCTAGTGGTACCAACCGCCAGGGTCCCCAGCATTTT.

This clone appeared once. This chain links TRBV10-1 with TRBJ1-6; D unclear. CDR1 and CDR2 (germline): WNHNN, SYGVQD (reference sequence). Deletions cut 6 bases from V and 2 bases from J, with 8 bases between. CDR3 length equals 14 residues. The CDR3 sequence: CASSSGTYNSPLHF. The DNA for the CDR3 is TGCGCCAGCAGCTCAGGAACCTATAATTCACCCCTCCACTTT.

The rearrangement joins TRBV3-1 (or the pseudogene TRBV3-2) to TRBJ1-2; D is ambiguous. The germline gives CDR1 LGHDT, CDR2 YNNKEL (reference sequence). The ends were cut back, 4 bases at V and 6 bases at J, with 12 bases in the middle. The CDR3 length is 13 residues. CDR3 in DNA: TGTGCCAGCAGCCCGACTGCTTCCAATGGCTACACCTTC. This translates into CASSPTASNGYTF.

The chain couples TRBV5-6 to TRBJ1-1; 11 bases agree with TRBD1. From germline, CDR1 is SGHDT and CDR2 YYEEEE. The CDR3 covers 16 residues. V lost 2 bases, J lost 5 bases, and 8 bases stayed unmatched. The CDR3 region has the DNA TGTGCCAGCAGCTTCGGGACAGGGGGAGTAGGGACTGAAGCTTTCTTT. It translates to CASSFGTGGVGTEAFF.

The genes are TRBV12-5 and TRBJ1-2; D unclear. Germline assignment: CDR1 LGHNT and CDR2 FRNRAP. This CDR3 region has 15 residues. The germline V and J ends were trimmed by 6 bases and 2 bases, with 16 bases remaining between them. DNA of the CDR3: TGTGCTAGTGGCCGGGATGCTTTGGGCAACTATGGCTACACCTTC. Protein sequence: CASGRDALGNYGYTF.

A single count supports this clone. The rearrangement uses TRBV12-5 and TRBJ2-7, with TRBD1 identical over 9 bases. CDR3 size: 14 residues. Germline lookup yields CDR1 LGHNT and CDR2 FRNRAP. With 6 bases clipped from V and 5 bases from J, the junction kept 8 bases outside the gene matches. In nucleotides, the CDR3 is TGTGCTAGTGGGCCTCGACAGGGGGTGCACGAGCAGTACTTC. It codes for CASGPRQGVHEQYF.